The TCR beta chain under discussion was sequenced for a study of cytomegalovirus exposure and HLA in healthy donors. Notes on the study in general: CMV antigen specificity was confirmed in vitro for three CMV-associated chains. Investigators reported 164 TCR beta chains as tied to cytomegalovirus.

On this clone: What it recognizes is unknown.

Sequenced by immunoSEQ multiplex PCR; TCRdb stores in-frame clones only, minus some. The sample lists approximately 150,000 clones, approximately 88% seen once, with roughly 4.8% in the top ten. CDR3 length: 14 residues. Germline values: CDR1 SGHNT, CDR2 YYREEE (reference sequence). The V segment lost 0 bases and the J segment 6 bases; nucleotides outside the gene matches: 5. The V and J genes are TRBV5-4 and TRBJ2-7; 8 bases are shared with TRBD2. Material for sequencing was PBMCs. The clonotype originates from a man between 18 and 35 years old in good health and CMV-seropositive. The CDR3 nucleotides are TGTGCCAGCAGCTTGGGGACTAGCTTCACCGAGCAGTACTTC. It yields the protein CASSLGTSFTEQYF.